This T cell receptor (beta chain) came from a study of T-cell memory formation after mild COVID-19. Across the study: The study found TCR clusters largely donor specific.

The germline CDR1 and CDR2 sequences are SGHDT and YYEEEE. The length of the CDR3 is 17 residues. The V end lost 2 bases, the J end lost 2 bases, and 17 bases lay between the germline ends. Note on this clonotype: Its antigen is not known.

Study findings and constraints: Clones that shrank (day 15 to 85) were balanced CD4/CD8, whereas later expanders leaned CD4+.

Sample barcodes and UMIs were carried by the TCR alpha and TCR beta cDNA libraries that 5'RACE generated with constant-segment primers. Each CDR3 protein gets one entry after TCRdb re-called the 5' RACE reads with MiXCR. Of over 350,000 distinct CDR3 sequences detected, approximately 24% appear once; the ten largest clones hold 8.8%. What was sequenced was PBMCs or a T cell subset sorted from them (not recorded which). The chain joins TRBV5-6 to TRBJ1-3; D unresolved. The sequence derives from an adult woman who had mild COVID-19 (a few samples of this study predate the infection). Cell type and time point are not known. CDR3 sequence: CASSLSPVAAAGNTIYF. In DNA, the CDR3 is TGTGCCAGCAGCTTAAGCCCCGTGGCAGCGGCTGGAAACACCATATATTTT.